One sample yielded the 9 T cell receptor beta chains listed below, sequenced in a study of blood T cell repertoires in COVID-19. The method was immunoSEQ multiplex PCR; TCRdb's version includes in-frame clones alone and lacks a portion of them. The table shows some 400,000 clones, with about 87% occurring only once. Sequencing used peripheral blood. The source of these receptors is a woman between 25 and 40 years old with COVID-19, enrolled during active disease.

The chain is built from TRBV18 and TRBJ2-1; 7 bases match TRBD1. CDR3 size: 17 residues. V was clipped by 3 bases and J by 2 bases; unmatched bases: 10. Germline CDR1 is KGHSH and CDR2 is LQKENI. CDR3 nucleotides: TGTGCCAGCTCACCGGCGACAGGGATGATTACCTACAATGAGCAGTTCTTC. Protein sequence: CASSPATGMITYNEQFF. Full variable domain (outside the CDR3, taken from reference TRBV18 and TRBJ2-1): NAGVMQNPRHLVRRRGQEARLRCSPMKGHSHVYWYRQLPEEGLKFMVYLQKENIIDESGMPKERFSAEFPKEGPSILRIQQVVRGDSAAYFCASSPATGMITYNEQFFGPGTRLTVL.

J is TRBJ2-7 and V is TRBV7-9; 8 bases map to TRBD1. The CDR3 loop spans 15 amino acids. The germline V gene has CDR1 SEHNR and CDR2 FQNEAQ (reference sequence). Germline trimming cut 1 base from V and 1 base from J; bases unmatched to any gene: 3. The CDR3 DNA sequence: TGTGCCAGCAGCTTAGACACAGGGGGATCCTACGAGCAGTACTTC. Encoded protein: CASSLDTGGSYEQYF. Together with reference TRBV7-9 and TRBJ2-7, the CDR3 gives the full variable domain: DTGVSQNPRHKITKRGQNVTFRCDPISEHNRLYWYRQTLGQGPEFLTYFQNEAQLEKSRLLSDRFSAERPKGSFSTLEIQRTEQGDSAMYLCASSLDTGGSYEQYFGPGTRLTVT.

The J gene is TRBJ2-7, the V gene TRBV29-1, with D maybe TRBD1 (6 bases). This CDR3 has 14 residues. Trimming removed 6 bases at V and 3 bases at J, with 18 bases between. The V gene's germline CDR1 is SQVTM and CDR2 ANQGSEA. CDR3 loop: CSVSRTAMVYEQYF. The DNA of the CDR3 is TGCAGCGTATCTCGGACAGCCATGGTCTACGAGCAGTACTTC.

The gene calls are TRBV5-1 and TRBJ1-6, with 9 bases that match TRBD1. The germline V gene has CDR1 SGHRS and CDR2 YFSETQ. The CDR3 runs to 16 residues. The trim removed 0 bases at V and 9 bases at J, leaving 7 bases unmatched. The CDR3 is CASSLGGRDRVSPLHF. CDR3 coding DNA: TGCGCCAGCAGCTTGGGTGGCCGGGACAGGGTTTCACCCCTCCACTTT.

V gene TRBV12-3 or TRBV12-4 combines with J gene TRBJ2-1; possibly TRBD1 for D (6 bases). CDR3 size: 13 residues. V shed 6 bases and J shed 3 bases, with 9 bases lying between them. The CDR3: CASRQDSYNEQFF. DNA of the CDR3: TGTGCCAGCAGACAGGACAGCTACAATGAGCAGTTCTTC.

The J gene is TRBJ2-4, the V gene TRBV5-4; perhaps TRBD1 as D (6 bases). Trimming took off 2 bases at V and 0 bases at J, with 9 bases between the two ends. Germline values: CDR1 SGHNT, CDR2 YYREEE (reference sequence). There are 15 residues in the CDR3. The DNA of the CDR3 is TGTGCCAGCAGCTTACAGGGCCCAGCCAAAAACATTCAGTACTTC. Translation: CASSLQGPAKNIQYF.

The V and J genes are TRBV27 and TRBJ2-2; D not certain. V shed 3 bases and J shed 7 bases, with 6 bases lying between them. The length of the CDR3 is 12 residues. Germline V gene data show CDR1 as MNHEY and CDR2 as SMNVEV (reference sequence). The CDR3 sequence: CASSFSGGELFF. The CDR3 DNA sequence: TGTGCCAGCAGTTTTTCCGGCGGGGAGCTGTTTTTT.

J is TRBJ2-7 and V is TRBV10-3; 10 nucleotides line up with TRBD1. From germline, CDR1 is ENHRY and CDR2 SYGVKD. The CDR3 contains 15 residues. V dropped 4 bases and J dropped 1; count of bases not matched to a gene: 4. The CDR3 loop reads CAISGLGQGSYEQYF. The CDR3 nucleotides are TGTGCCATCAGTGGGTTGGGACAGGGGTCCTACGAGCAGTACTTC.

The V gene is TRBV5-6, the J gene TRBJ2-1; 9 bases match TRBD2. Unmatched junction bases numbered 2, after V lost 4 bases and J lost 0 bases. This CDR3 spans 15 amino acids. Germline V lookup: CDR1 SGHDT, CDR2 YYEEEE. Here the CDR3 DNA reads TGTGCCAGCAGCCTTAGCGGGAGCTCCTACAATGAGCAGTTCTTC. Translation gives CASSLSGSSYNEQFF. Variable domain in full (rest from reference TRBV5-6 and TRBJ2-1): DAGVTQSPTHLIKTRGQQVTLRCSPKSGHDTVSWYQQALGQGPQFIFQYYEEEERQRGNFPDRFSGHQFPNYSSELNVNALLLGDSALYLCASSLSGSSYNEQFFGPGTRLTVL.